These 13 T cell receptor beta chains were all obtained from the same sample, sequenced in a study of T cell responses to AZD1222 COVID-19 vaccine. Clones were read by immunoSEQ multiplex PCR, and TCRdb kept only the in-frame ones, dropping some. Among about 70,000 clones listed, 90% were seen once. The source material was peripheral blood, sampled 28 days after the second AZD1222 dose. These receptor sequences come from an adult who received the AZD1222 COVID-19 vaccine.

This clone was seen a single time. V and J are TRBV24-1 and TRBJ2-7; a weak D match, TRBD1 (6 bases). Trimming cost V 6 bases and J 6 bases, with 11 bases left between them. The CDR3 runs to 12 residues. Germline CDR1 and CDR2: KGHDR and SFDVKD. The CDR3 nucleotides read TGTGCCACCAGTAGGACAGAAACCGAGCAGTACTTC. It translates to CATSRTETEQYF.

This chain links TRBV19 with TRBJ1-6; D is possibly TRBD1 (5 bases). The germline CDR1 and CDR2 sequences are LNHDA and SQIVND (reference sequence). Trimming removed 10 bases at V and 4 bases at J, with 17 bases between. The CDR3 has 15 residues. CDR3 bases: TGTGCCACCAAGACTTGGGACGATTATAATTCACCCCTCCACTTT. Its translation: CATKTWDDYNSPLHF.

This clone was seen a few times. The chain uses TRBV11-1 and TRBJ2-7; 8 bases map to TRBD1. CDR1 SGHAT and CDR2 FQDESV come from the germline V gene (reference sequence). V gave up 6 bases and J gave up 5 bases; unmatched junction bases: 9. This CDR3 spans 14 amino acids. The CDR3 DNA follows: TGTGCCAGCAGATCCTTGGACAGGGCCAACGAGCAGTACTTC. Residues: CASRSLDRANEQYF.

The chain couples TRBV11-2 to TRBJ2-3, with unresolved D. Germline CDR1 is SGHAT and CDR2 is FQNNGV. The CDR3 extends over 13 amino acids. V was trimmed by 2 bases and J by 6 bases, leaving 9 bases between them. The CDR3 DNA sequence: TGTGCCAGCAGCTTATGGGGTATCGATACGCAGTATTTT. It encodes CASSLWGIDTQYF.

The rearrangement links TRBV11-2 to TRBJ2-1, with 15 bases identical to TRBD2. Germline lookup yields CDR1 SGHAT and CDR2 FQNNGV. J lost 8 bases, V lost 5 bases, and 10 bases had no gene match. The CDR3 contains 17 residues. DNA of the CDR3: TGTGCCAGCAGCCCATGGACTAGCGGGAGGGCGACGGATGAGCAGTTCTTC. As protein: CASSPWTSGRATDEQFF.

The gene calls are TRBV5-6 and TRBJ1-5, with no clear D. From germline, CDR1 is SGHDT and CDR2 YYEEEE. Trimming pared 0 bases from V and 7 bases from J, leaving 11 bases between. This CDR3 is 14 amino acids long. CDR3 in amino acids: CASSLGVPGQPQHF. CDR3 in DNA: TGTGCCAGCAGCTTGGGGGTTCCGGGGCAGCCCCAGCATTTT.

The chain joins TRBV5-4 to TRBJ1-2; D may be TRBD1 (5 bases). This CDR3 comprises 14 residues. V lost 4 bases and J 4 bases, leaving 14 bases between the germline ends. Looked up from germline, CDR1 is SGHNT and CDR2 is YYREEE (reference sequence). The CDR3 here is CASSGGAEFYGYTF. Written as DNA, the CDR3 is TGTGCCAGCAGCGGAGGGGCGGAGTTCTATGGCTACACCTTC.

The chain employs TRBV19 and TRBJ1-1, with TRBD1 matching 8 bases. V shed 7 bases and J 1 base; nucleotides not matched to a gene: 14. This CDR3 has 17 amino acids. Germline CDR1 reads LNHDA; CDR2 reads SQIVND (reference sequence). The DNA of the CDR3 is TGTGCCAGTACCACGACAGGGGCCTCCATTAAGAACACTGAAGCTTTCTTT. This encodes CASTTTGASIKNTEAFF.

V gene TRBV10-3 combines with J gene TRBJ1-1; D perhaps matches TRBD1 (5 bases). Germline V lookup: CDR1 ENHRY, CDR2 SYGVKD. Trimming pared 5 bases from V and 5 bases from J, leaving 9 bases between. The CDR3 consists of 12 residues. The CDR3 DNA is TGTGCCATCAGTCTGGACAAGACTGAAGCTTTCTTT. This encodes CAISLDKTEAFF.

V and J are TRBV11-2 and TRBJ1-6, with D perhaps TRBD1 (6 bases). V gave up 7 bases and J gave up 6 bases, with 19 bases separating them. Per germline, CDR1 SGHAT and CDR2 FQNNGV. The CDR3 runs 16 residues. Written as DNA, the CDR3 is TGTGCCAGCACCCCCGGGGGGGGCTGGGGTAATTCACCCCTCCACTTT. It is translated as CASTPGGGWGNSPLHF.

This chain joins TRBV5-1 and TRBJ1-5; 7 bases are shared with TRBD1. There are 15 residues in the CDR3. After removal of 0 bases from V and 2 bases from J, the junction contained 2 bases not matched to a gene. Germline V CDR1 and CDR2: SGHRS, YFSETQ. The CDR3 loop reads CASSLGGTGNQPQHF. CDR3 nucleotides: TGCGCCAGCAGCTTGGGGGGGACAGGCAATCAGCCCCAGCATTTT. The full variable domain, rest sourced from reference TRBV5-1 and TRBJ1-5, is KAGVTQTPRYLIKTRGQQVTLSCSPISGHRSVSWYQQTPGQGLQFLFEYFSETQRNKGNFPGRFSGRQFSNSRSEMNVSTLELGDSALYLCASSLGGTGNQPQHFGDGTRLSIL.

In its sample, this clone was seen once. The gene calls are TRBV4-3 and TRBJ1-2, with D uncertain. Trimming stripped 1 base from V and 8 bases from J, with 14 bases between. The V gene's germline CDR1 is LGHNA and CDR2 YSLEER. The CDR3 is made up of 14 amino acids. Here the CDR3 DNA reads TGCGCCAGCAGCCAAGTGGGGAGCCTTGAAGGCTACACCTTC. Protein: CASSQVGSLEGYTF.

CDR3 protein: CSALGVASTDTQYF. The DNA of the CDR3 is TGCAGCGCCCTGGGGGTCGCTAGCACAGATACGCAGTATTTT. The chain is built from TRBV29-1 and TRBJ2-3; TRBD1 or TRBD2 may be the D gene (5 bases each). V gave up 7 bases and J gave up 0 bases, with 14 bases separating them. Germline CDR1 SQVTM, CDR2 ANQGSEA. The CDR3 totals 14 residues.